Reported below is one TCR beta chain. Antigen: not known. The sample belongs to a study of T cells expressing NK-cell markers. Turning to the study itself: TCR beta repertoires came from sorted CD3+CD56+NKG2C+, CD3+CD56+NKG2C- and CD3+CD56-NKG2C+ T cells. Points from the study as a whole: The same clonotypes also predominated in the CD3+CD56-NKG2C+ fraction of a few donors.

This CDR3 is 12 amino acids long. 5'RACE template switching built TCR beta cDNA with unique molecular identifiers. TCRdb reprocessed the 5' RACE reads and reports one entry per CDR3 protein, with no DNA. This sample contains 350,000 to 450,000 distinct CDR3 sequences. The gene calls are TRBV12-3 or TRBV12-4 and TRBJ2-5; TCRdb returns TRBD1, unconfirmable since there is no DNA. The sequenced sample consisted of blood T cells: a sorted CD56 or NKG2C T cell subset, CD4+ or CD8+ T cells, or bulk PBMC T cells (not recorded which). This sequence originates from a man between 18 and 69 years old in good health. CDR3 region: CASNRGGETQYF.